The present T cell receptor beta chain was sequenced within a study of chemoradiotherapy in HPV16-positive cancers. Germline V lookup: CDR1 MNHEY, CDR2 SMNVEV (reference sequence). The V end was cut by 2 bases, the J end by 1 base, with 5 bases between. The length of the CDR3 is 13 residues. Here immunoSEQ multiplex PCR was the method, and the copy in TCRdb shows in-frame clones only, minus some. The table includes over 7,000 clones, 85% to 90% detected once. Specimen collection occurred from a patient who underwent chemoradiotherapy. The rearrangement links TRBV27 to TRBJ1-1; D gene ambiguous. The TCR comes from a human donor with HPV-associated anogenital cancer. The CDR3 loop reads CASSLQQNTEAFF. As DNA, the CDR3 is TGTGCCAGCAGTTTACAACAGAACACTGAAGCTTTCTTT.